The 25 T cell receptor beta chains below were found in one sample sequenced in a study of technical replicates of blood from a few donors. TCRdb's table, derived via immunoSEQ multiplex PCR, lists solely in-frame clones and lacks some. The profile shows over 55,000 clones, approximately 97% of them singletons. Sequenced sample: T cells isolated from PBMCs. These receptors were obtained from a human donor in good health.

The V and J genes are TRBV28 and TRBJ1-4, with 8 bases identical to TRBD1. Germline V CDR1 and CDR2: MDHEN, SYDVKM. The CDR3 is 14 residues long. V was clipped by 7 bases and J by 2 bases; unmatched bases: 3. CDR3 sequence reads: CASTWTGTNEKLFF. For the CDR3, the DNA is TGTGCCAGCACCTGGACAGGGACTAATGAAAAACTGTTTTTT.

DNA for the CDR3: TGCGCCAGCAGTATAACTAGCGGGATCACAGATACGCAGTATTTT. This codes for CASSITSGITDTQYF. This chain links TRBV5-1 with TRBJ2-3; 10 bases are shared with TRBD2. Germline CDR1 is SGHRS and CDR2 is YFSETQ. Trimming removed 5 bases from V and 2 bases from J; junction bases left unmatched: 5. This CDR3 has 15 amino acids.

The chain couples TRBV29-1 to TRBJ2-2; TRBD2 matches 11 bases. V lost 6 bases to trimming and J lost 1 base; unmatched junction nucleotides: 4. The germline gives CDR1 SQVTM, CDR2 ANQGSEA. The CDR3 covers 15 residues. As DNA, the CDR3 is TGCAGCGTAGAACTAGCGGGGGTGAACACCGGGGAGCTGTTTTTT. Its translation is CSVELAGVNTGELFF.

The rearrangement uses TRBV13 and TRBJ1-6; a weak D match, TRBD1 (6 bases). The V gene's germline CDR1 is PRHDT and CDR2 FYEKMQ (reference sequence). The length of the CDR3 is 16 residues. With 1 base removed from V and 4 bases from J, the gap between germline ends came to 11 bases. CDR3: CASSLESGAYNSPLHF. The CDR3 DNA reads TGTGCCAGCAGCTTAGAGTCAGGGGCATATAATTCACCCCTCCACTTT. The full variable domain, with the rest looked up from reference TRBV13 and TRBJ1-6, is AAGVIQSPRHLIKEKRETATLKCYPIPRHDTVYWYQQGPGQDPQFLISFYEKMQSDKGSIPDRFSAQQFSDYHSELNMSSLELGDSALYFCASSLESGAYNSPLHFGNGTRLTVT.

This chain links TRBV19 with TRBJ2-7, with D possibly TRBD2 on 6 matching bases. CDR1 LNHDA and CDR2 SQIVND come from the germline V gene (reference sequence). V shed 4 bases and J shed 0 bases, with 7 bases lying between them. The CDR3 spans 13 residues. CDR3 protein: CASSSGASYEQYF. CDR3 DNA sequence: TGTGCCAGTAGTAGCGGGGCCTCCTACGAGCAGTACTTC.

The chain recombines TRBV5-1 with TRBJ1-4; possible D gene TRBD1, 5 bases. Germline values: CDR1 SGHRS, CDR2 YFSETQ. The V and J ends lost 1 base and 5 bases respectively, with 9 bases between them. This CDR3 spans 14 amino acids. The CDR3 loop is CASSLYGANEKLFF. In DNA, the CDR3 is TGCGCCAGCAGCTTGTATGGGGCGAATGAAAAACTGTTTTTT.

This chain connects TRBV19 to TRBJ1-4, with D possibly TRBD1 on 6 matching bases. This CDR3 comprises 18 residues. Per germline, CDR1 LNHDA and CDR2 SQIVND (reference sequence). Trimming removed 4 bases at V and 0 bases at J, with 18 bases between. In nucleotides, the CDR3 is TGTGCCAGTAGTACCACCACACGGGACATTGCAACTAATGAAAAACTGTTTTTT. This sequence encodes CASSTTTRDIATNEKLFF.

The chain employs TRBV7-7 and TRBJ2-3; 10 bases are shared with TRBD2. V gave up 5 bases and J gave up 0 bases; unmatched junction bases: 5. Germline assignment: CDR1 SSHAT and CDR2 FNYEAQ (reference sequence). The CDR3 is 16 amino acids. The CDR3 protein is CASSPQLAGSTDTQYF. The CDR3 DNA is TGTGCCAGCAGCCCCCAACTAGCGGGGAGCACAGATACGCAGTATTTT. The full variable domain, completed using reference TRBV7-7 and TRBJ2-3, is GAGVSQSPRYKVTKRGQDVTLRCDPISSHATLYWYQQALGQGPEFLTYFNYEAQPDKSGLPSDRFSAERPEGSISTLTIQRTEQRDSAMYRCASSPQLAGSTDTQYFGPGTRLTVL.

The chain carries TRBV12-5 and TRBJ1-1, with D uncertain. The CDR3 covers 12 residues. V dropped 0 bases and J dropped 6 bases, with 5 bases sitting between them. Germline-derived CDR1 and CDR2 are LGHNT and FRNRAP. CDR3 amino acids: CASGLVRAEAFF. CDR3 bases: TGTGCTAGTGGTTTGGTACGCGCTGAAGCTTTCTTT. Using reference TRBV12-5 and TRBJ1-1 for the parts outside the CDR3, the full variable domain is DARVTQTPRHKVTEMGQEVTMRCQPILGHNTVFWYRQTMMQGLELLAYFRNRAPLDDSGMPKDRFSAEMPDATLATLKIQPSEPRDSAVYFCASGLVRAEAFFGQGTRLTVV.

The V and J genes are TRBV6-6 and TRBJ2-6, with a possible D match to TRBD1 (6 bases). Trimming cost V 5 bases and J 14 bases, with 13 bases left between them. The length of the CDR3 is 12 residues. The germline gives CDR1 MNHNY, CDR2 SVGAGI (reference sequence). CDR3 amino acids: CASSPKGDLLTF. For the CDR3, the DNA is TGTGCCAGCAGTCCAAAGGGGGACCTCCTGACTTTC.

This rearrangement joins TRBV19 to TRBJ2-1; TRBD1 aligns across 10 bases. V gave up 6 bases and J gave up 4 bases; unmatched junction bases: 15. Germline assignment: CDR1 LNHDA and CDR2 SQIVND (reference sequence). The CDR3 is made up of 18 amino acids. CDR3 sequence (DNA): TGTGCCAGTAGAAACGTAAGGTTCGGGACAGGGGTGTACAATGAGCAGTTCTTC. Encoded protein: CASRNVRFGTGVYNEQFF. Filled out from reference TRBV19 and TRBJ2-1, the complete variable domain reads DGGITQSPKYLFRKEGQNVTLSCEQNLNHDAMYWYRQDPGQGLRLIYYSQIVNDFQKGDIAEGYSVSREKKESFPLTVTSAQKNPTAFYLCASRNVRFGTGVYNEQFFGPGTRLTVL.

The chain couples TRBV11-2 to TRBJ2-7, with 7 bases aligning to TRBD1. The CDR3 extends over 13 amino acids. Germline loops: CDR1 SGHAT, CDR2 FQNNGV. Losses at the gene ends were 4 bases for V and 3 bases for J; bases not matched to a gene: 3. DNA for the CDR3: TGTGCCAGCAGCTCATCAGGGGGCTACGAGCAGTACTTC. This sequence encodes CASSSSGGYEQYF.

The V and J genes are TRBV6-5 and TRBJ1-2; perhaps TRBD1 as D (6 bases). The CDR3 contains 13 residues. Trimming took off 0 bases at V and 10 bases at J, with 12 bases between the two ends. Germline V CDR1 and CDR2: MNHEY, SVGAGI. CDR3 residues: CASSYSDSFPYTF. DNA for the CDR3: TGTGCCAGCAGTTACTCGGACAGTTTTCCCTACACCTTC.

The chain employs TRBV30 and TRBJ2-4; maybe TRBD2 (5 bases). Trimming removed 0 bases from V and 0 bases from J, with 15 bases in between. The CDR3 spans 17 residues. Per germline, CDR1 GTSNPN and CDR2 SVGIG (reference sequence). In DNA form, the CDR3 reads TGTGCCTGGAGTGTCCTTTCGCGAGGGATAGCCAAAAACATTCAGTACTTC. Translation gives CAWSVLSRGIAKNIQYF. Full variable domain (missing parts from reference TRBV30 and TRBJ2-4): SQTIHQWPATLVQPVGSPLSLECTVEGTSNPNLYWYRQAAGRGLQLLFYSVGIGQISSEVPQNLSASRPQDRQFILSSKKLLLSDSGFYLCAWSVLSRGIAKNIQYFGAGTRLSVL.

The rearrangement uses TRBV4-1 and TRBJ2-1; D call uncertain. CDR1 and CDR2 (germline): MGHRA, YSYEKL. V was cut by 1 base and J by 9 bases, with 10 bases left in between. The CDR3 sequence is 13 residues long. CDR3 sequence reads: CASSQGLFGEQFF. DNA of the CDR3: TGCGCCAGCAGCCAAGGACTGTTTGGTGAGCAGTTCTTC.

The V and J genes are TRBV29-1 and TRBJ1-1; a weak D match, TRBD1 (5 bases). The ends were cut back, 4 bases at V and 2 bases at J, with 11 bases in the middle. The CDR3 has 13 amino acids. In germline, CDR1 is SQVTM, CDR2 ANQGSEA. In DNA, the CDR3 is TGCAGCGTTGTACAAGGGGCCAACACTGAAGCTTTCTTT. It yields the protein CSVVQGANTEAFF. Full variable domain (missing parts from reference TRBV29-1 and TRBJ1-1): SAVISQKPSRDICQRGTSLTIQCQVDSQVTMMFWYRQQPGQSLTLIATANQGSEATYESGFVIDKFPISRPNLTFSTLTVSNMSPEDSSIYLCSVVQGANTEAFFGQGTRLTVV.

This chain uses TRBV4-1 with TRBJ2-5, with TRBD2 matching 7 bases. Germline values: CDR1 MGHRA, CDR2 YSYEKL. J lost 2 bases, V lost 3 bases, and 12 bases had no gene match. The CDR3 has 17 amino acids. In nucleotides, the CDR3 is TGCGCCAGCAGCCACTTGTGGATCAAGCGGGATCAAGAGACCCAGTACTTC. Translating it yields CASSHLWIKRDQETQYF.

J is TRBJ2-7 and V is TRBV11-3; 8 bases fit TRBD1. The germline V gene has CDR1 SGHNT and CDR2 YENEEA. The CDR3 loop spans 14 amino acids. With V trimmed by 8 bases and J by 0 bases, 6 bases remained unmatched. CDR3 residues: CASRRDRSSYEQYF. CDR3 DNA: TGTGCCAGCCGCCGGGACAGGAGCTCCTACGAGCAGTACTTC.

The CDR3 loop reads CASSYNGGQDSGANVLTF. The CDR3 nucleotides read TGTGCCAGCAGCTACAACGGTGGGCAGGACTCTGGGGCCAACGTCCTGACTTTC. The chain has TRBV7-9 and TRBJ2-6; unclear D gene. Germline V gives CDR1 SEHNR, CDR2 FQNEAQ (reference sequence). The V and J ends lost 4 bases and 0 bases respectively, with 16 bases between them. This CDR3 is built from 18 residues.

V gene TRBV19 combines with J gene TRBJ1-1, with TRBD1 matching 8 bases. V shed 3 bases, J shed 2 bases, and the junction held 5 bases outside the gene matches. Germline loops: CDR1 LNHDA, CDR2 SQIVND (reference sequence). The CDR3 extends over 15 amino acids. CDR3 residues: CASSIPGGLNTEAFF. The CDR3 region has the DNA TGTGCCAGTAGTATTCCAGGGGGCTTAAACACTGAAGCTTTCTTT.

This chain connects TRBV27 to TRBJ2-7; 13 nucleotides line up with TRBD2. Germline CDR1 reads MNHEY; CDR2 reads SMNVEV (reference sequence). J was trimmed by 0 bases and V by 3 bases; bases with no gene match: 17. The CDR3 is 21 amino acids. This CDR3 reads CASSFGPRTSGSQISSYEQYF. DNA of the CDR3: TGTGCCAGCAGTTTTGGGCCCAGGACTAGCGGGAGCCAGATCAGCTCCTACGAGCAGTACTTC.

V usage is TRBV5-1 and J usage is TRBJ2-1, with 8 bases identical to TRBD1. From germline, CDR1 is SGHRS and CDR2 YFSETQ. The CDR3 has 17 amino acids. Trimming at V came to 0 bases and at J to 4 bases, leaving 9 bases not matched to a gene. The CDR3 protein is CASSLGIRDRTYNEQFF. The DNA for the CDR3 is TGCGCCAGCAGCTTGGGAATTAGGGACAGGACTTACAATGAGCAGTTCTTC.

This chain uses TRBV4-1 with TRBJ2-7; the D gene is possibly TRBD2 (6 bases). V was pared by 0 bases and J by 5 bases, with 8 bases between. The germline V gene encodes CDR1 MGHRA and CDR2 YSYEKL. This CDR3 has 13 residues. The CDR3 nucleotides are TGCGCCAGCAGCCAAGATGGAGGGAACGAGCAGTACTTC. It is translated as CASSQDGGNEQYF.

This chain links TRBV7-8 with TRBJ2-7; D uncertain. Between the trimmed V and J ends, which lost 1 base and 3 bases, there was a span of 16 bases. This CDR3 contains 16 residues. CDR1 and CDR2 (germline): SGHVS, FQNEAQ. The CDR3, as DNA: TGTGCCAGCAGCTTAGGCCGCCCCGCACATTACTACGAGCAGTACTTC. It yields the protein CASSLGRPAHYYEQYF.

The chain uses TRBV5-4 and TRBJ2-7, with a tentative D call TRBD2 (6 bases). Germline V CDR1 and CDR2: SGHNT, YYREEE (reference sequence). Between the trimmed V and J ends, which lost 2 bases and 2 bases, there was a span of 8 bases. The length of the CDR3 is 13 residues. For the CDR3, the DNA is TGTGCCAGCAGCTTATCGGGGGCCTACGAGCAGTACTTC. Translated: CASSLSGAYEQYF.